This is a list of T cell receptor beta chains from one sample in a study of technical replicates of blood from a few donors. Clones were read by immunoSEQ multiplex PCR, and TCRdb kept only the in-frame ones, dropping some. Of 100,000 or so clones in the sample, around 96% are singletons; the top ten hold 0.21%. Sequenced material: T cells isolated from PBMCs. The source of these receptors is a human donor in good health. Both conserved end residues are part of each CDR3. D genes are given only for firm matches. The size entry is marked missing in some rows and otherwise reads once, few, many or a size class.

length	V	size	D	J	CDR3	DNA
16	TRBV6-5	once	TRBD2	TRBJ2-1	CASSYISGRAHYEQFF	TGTGCCAGCAGTTACATAAGCGGGAGGGCCCACTATGAGCAGTTCTTC
15	TRBV14	.	TRBD1	TRBJ2-5	CASSQGDRYQETQYF	TGTGCCAGCAGCCAAGGGGACAGGTACCAAGAGACCCAGTACTTC
16	TRBV5-8	.	TRBD2	TRBJ2-3	CASSPAASGNTDTQYF	TGTGCCAGCAGCCCGGCGGCTAGCGGAAACACAGATACGCAGTATTTT
14	TRBV5-1	.	TRBD1	TRBJ2-7	CASSWGQGADEQYF	TGCGCCAGCAGCTGGGGACAGGGGGCGGACGAGCAGTACTTC
16	TRBV6-1	.	.	TRBJ2-3	CASSVDRDTNTDTQYF	TGTGCCAGCAGTGTAGACCGGGACACGAACACAGATACGCAGTATTTT
15	TRBV9	.	TRBD2	TRBJ2-1	CASELTSGGGNEQFF	TGTGCCAGCGAACTAACTAGCGGGGGAGGGAATGAGCAGTTCTTC
12	TRBV2	once	.	TRBJ2-1	CASSDSGNEQFF	TGTGCCAGCAGTGACTCGGGGAATGAGCAGTTCTTC
13	TRBV5-4	.	.	TRBJ1-1	CASSRTGIPEAFF	TGTGCCAGCAGCCGTACAGGGATCCCTGAAGCTTTCTTT
16	TRBV27	.	TRBD2	TRBJ2-3	CASSVLAGGITDTQYF	TGTGCCAGCAGTGTCCTAGCGGGAGGGATCACAGATACGCAGTATTTT
19	TRBV7-9	.	TRBD1	TRBJ2-3	CASSSVISGGTIWTDTQYF	TGTGCCAGCAGCTCAGTGATATCAGGGGGCACTATATGGACAGATACGCAGTATTTT
16	TRBV5-1	.	.	TRBJ2-2	CASSLGGQFNTGELFF	TGCGCCAGCAGCTTGGGTGGACAGTTTAACACCGGGGAGCTGTTTTTT
14	TRBV25-1	.	.	TRBJ2-3	CASSPPGGTDTQYF	TGTGCCAGCAGTCCGCCAGGGGGCACAGATACGCAGTATTTT
18	TRBV7-9	.	.	TRBJ2-2	CASSPRPGLILNTGELFF	TGTGCCAGCAGCCCCCGGCCGGGACTGATCCTTAACACCGGGGAGCTGTTTTTT
17	TRBV5-4	.	.	TRBJ1-3	CASSLGVGTLSGNTIYF	TGTGCCAGCAGCTTAGGGGTGGGGACACTATCTGGAAACACCATATATTTT
15	TRBV11-3	once	.	TRBJ2-1	CASSLAGLQFNEQFF	TGTGCCAGCAGCTTAGCGGGTCTTCAATTCAATGAGCAGTTCTTC
15	TRBV5-6	.	.	TRBJ2-5	CASSLVRQTPETQYF	TGTGCCAGCAGCTTGGTGAGACAGACCCCAGAGACCCAGTACTTC
14	TRBV5-1	.	TRBD1	TRBJ2-1	CASLPGQGSYEQFF	TGCGCCAGCTTACCGGGACAGGGGTCCTATGAGCAGTTCTTC
14	TRBV5-1	.	.	TRBJ2-1	CASSLVLDPNEQFF	TGCGCCAGCAGCTTGGTGCTAGACCCCAATGAGCAGTTCTTC
14	TRBV7-8	.	.	TRBJ2-5	CASSLARGQETQYF	TGTGCCAGCAGCTTAGCCAGGGGTCAAGAGACCCAGTACTTC
14	TRBV19	.	.	TRBJ1-3	CASKADFSGNTIYF	TGTGCCAGTAAGGCAGACTTCTCTGGAAACACCATATATTTT
19	TRBV18	.	TRBD2	TRBJ2-1	CASSLRTSEAGHKGDEQFF	TGTGCCAGCTCCCTCCGGACTAGCGAGGCTGGTCACAAAGGGGATGAGCAGTTCTTC
16	TRBV10-3	once	.	TRBJ2-4	CAIRWAAGLTKNIQYF	TGTGCCATCAGGTGGGCGGCAGGGCTGACCAAAAACATTCAGTACTTC
15	TRBV13	.	.	TRBJ2-2	CASSSSVGGAGELFF	TGTGCCAGCAGCTCTAGCGTGGGAGGTGCCGGGGAGCTGTTTTTT
15	TRBV5-6	.	TRBD2	TRBJ2-3	CASSLTGTSGDTQYF	TGTGCCAGCAGCTTAACCGGGACTAGCGGGGATACGCAGTATTTT
15	TRBV7-6	.	.	TRBJ2-5	CASAAGTYSQETQYF	TGTGCCAGTGCGGCTGGGACTTACAGCCAAGAGACCCAGTACTTC
13	TRBV5-1	.	.	TRBJ2-1	CASSLFRGDEQFF	TGCGCCAGCAGCTTGTTCCGGGGTGATGAGCAGTTCTTC
15	TRBV21-1	.	.	TRBJ2-1	CASSKGGRAYNEQFF	TGTGCCAGCAGCAAAGGTGGGAGGGCTTACAATGAGCAGTTCTTC
11	TRBV20-1	.	.	TRBJ2-5	CSARGSGTQYF	TGCAGTGCTAGAGGGAGTGGGACCCAGTACTTC
16	TRBV11-2	.	.	TRBJ2-1	CASSLDRPERINEQFF	TGTGCCAGCAGCTTAGATCGCCCTGAGCGTATCAATGAGCAGTTCTTC
16	TRBV10-3	.	TRBD1	TRBJ2-7	CAISGRTGDNPYEQYF	TGTGCCATCAGTGGCCGGACAGGGGATAATCCCTACGAGCAGTACTTC